Shown below are 27 T cell receptor beta chains from a single sample sequenced in a study of cytotoxic CD8 clonotypes in ibrutinib-treated CLL. The data were produced by immunoSEQ multiplex PCR, yet TCRdb's version contains in-frame clones alone and is incomplete. The repertoire consists of about 200,000 clones, with approximately 70% occurring once and the leading ten covering approximately 6%. The material sequenced was PBMCs, taken after 12 months of ibrutinib treatment. The receptors come from a human donor with chronic lymphocytic leukemia.

The chain is built from TRBV11-2 and TRBJ1-2; D is unclear. This CDR3 has 15 amino acids. The germline gives CDR1 SGHAT, CDR2 FQNNGV. V was pared by 0 bases and J by 7 bases, with 15 bases between. The CDR3 sequence: CASSLDRHPRAGYTF. The CDR3 DNA reads TGTGCCAGCAGCTTAGACCGCCATCCCCGCGCTGGCTACACCTTC. Full variable domain (rest looked up from reference TRBV11-2 and TRBJ1-2): EAGVAQSPRYKIIEKRQSVAFWCNPISGHATLYWYQQILGQGPKLLIQFQNNGVVDDSQLPKDRFSAERLKGVDSTLKIQPAKLEDSAVYLCASSLDRHPRAGYTFGSGTRLTVV.

The J gene is TRBJ2-7, the V gene TRBV30; D gene ambiguous. Trimming took off 0 bases at V and 2 bases at J, with 11 bases between the two ends. The CDR3 loop spans 14 amino acids. Germline CDR1 GTSNPN, CDR2 SVGIG (reference sequence). CDR3 sequence (DNA): TGTGCCTGGAGTGTACACCCTGGGCCCTACGAGCAGTACTTC. It translates to CAWSVHPGPYEQYF.

V usage is TRBV7-2 and J usage is TRBJ2-5; no clear D. The CDR3 contains 12 residues. Between the trimmed V and J ends, which lost 2 bases and 0 bases, there was a span of 1 base. The germline gives CDR1 SGHTA, CDR2 FQGNSA. In DNA, the CDR3 is TGTGCCAGCAGCTTATACCAAGAGACCCAGTACTTC. Translating gives CASSLYQETQYF.

The chain uses TRBV29-1 and TRBJ2-7; tentatively, D is TRBD1 (5 bases). Between the trimmed V and J ends, which lost 4 bases and 9 bases, there was a span of 22 bases. Germline CDR1 is SQVTM and CDR2 is ANQGSEA. The CDR3 extends over 14 amino acids. The DNA of the CDR3 is TGCAGCGTTGTTGACAGTCGCCACCCGGTAGGGCAGTACTTC. This encodes CSVVDSRHPVGQYF.

This clone appeared a few times. The rearrangement uses TRBV28 and TRBJ2-4; D is possibly TRBD2 (6 bases). Germline V gives CDR1 MDHEN, CDR2 SYDVKM. The CDR3 length is 15 residues. The ends were cut back, 5 bases at V and 3 bases at J, with 14 bases in the middle. CDR3 amino acids: CASSLPSVGKNIQYF. The CDR3 DNA reads as TGTGCCAGCAGTCTCCCTAGCGTTGGCAAAAACATTCAGTACTTC.

The chain employs TRBV27 and TRBJ1-5, with D tentatively TRBD1 (6 bases). V was clipped by 5 bases and J by 0 bases, with 11 bases between them. The CDR3 totals 15 residues. Germline-derived CDR1 and CDR2 are MNHEY and SMNVEV (reference sequence). The DNA for the CDR3 is TGTGCCAGCAGTACAACAGGGAATAGCAATCAGCCCCAGCATTTT. Translated, it gives CASSTTGNSNQPQHF.

This sequence joins TRBV19 and TRBJ1-1, with D perhaps TRBD1 (5 bases). Germline V gene sequence: CDR1 LNHDA, CDR2 SQIVND (reference sequence). The CDR3 contains 14 residues. The CDR3: CASRWLGENTEAFF. CDR3 DNA: TGTGCGTCCCGGTGGTTGGGGGAGAACACTGAAGCTTTCTTT. The entire variable domain, with the rest obtained from reference TRBV19 and TRBJ1-1, is as follows: DGGITQSPKYLFRKEGQNVTLSCEQNLNHDAMYWYRQDPGQGLRLIYYSQIVNDFQKGDIAEGYSVSREKKESFPLTVTSAQKNPTAFYLCASRWLGENTEAFFGQGTRLTVV.

CDR3 sequence: CAWTRLAVPTETQYF. Written as DNA, the CDR3 is TGTGCCTGGACCCGACTAGCGGTCCCTACAGAGACCCAGTACTTC. The chain couples TRBV30 to TRBJ2-5; 9 nucleotides line up with TRBD2. Per germline, CDR1 GTSNPN and CDR2 SVGIG (reference sequence). With 4 bases clipped from V and 4 bases from J, the junction kept 10 bases outside the gene matches. CDR3 size: 15 residues.

This clone was observed a handful of times. The rearrangement uses TRBV7-3 and TRBJ1-2; no firm D call. CDR1 is SGHTA, CDR2 FQGTGA, per germline. The CDR3 is made up of 15 amino acids. Trimming pared 4 bases from V and 1 base from J, leaving 13 bases between. CDR3 loop: CASSSQPWSNYGYTF. CDR3 DNA sequence: TGTGCCAGCAGCTCCCAACCCTGGAGTAACTATGGCTACACCTTC.

The gene calls are TRBV9 and TRBJ2-5; D call uncertain. Between the trimmed V and J ends, which lost 2 bases and 3 bases, there was a span of 14 bases. CDR3 size: 15 residues. From germline, CDR1 is SGDLS and CDR2 YYNGEE. The CDR3 coding sequence is TGTGCCAGCAGCGTGACCCCCCGGGTTGAAGAGACCCAGTACTTC. This gives the protein CASSVTPRVEETQYF.

This clone was seen more than once but under ten times. V and J are TRBV11-2 and TRBJ2-4; unclear D gene. CDR1 is SGHAT, CDR2 FQNNGV, per germline. CDR3 size: 12 residues. Trimming cost V 1 base and J 6 bases, with 4 bases left between them. CDR3 residues: CASSLVTNIQYF. The CDR3 nucleotides are TGTGCCAGCAGCTTAGTTACAAACATTCAGTACTTC.

This clone was detected a few times. The chain links TRBV19 to TRBJ1-1; a weak D match, TRBD1 (6 bases). The CDR3 runs to 12 residues. Trimming shortened V by 11 bases and J by 7 bases, and 17 bases separated the two germline ends. In germline, CDR1 is LNHDA, CDR2 SQIVND (reference sequence). The CDR3 is CAAATRGDEAFF. CDR3 coding DNA: TGTGCCGCAGCTACAAGGGGGGATGAAGCTTTCTTT.

This chain joins TRBV30 and TRBJ2-7; 11 bases match TRBD1. Germline V gene sequence: CDR1 GTSNPN, CDR2 SVGIG (reference sequence). The CDR3 spans 16 residues. Trimming at V came to 1 base and at J to 2 bases, leaving 7 bases not matched to a gene. The CDR3 protein is CAWSGVTGQGAYEQYF. For the CDR3, the DNA is TGTGCCTGGAGTGGGGTTACGGGACAGGGGGCCTACGAGCAGTACTTC.

V and J are TRBV15 and TRBJ2-7, with a weak D call TRBD1 (6 bases). V lost 0 bases and J lost 7, with 13 bases in between. Germline V lookup: CDR1 LNHNV, CDR2 YYDKDF (reference sequence). The CDR3 has 14 residues. The CDR3 spells CATSRDSGAREQYF. CDR3 coding DNA: TGTGCCACCAGCAGAGACTCAGGGGCCCGGGAGCAGTACTTC.

A few counts support this clone. The chain combines TRBV7-9 with TRBJ2-2; TRBD2 agrees at 7 bases. CDR1 and CDR2 (germline): SEHNR, FQNEAQ (reference sequence). The CDR3 has 13 amino acids. V lost 6 bases to trimming and J lost 5 bases; unmatched junction nucleotides: 3. The CDR3 sequence is CASRGRDTGELFF. For the CDR3, the DNA is TGTGCCAGCAGAGGGAGGGATACCGGGGAGCTGTTTTTT.

This rearrangement joins TRBV5-1 to TRBJ1-4; 10 nucleotides align to TRBD1. This CDR3 has 15 amino acids. Trimming removed 2 bases from V and 7 bases from J; junction bases left unmatched: 5. Germline CDR1 and CDR2: SGHRS and YFSETQ. Here the CDR3 reads CASSFPGQGREKLFF. The DNA of the CDR3 is TGCGCCAGCAGCTTTCCGGGACAGGGGCGTGAAAAACTGTTTTTT.

The chain links TRBV15 to TRBJ1-6; no reliable D call. The length of the CDR3 is 15 residues. V was trimmed by 2 bases and J by 0 bases, leaving 5 bases between them. Germline loops: CDR1 LNHNV, CDR2 YYDKDF (reference sequence). The CDR3 reads CATSRSTSYNSPLHF. The CDR3 nucleotides are TGTGCCACCAGCAGAAGTACCTCCTATAATTCACCCCTCCACTTT.

This chain connects TRBV28 to TRBJ2-7; 10 bases agree with TRBD1. This CDR3 region has 13 residues. V dropped 8 bases and J dropped 6; count of bases not matched to a gene: 7. The germline V gene encodes CDR1 MDHEN and CDR2 SYDVKM. CDR3 amino acids: CASLWTGGREQYF. CDR3 nucleotides: TGTGCCAGCCTTTGGACAGGGGGTCGCGAGCAGTACTTC.

The chain combines TRBV5-1 with TRBJ2-5, with 10 bases fitting TRBD2. Germline-derived CDR1 and CDR2 are SGHRS and YFSETQ. This CDR3 contains 15 residues. With 1 base clipped from V and 2 bases from J, the junction kept 2 bases outside the gene matches. In DNA, the CDR3 is TGCGCCAGCAGCTTGCTAGCGGGGGAGCAAGAGACCCAGTACTTC. Its protein is CASSLLAGEQETQYF. Variable domain in full (rest from reference TRBV5-1 and TRBJ2-5): KAGVTQTPRYLIKTRGQQVTLSCSPISGHRSVSWYQQTPGQGLQFLFEYFSETQRNKGNFPGRFSGRQFSNSRSEMNVSTLELGDSALYLCASSLLAGEQETQYFGPGTRLLVL.

The chain couples TRBV30 to TRBJ1-2; D perhaps matches TRBD1 (5 bases). The germline V gene encodes CDR1 GTSNPN and CDR2 SVGIG (reference sequence). The CDR3 is made up of 11 amino acids. V lost 3 bases, J lost 14 bases, and 16 bases lay in between. CDR3 sequence (DNA): TGTGCCTGGAGGGGGCTGCGGGCCGGGACCTTC. The encoded protein is CAWRGLRAGTF.

This chain joins TRBV29-1 and TRBJ1-2; D gene ambiguous. Trimming took 7 bases from V and 0 from J, leaving 9 bases between them. The CDR3 is 12 amino acids. Germline V CDR1 and CDR2: SQVTM, ANQGSEA. CDR3 sequence reads: CSAFTTNYGYTF. CDR3 DNA: TGCAGCGCTTTTACCACTAACTATGGCTACACCTTC.

The chain carries TRBV5-1 and TRBJ2-3, with TRBD2 matching over 9 bases. CDR3 length equals 17 residues. The germline gives CDR1 SGHRS, CDR2 YFSETQ. Germline trimming cut 4 bases from V and 4 bases from J; bases unmatched to any gene: 13. CDR3 loop: CASSLGSSGKSADTQYF. The DNA for the CDR3 is TGCGCCAGCAGCCTAGGGTCTAGCGGGAAGTCAGCAGATACGCAGTATTTT.

The chain has TRBV2 and TRBJ1-1; D call uncertain. Germline CDR1 SNHLY, CDR2 FYNNEI. Between the trimmed V and J ends, which lost 0 bases and 7 bases, there was a span of 12 bases. This CDR3 has 14 amino acids. Here the CDR3 reads CASSEADVSGEAFF. In DNA form, the CDR3 reads TGTGCCAGCAGTGAAGCGGACGTCTCGGGTGAAGCTTTCTTT.

The sample holds a few counts of this clone. This chain connects TRBV11-3 to TRBJ2-1; D gene ambiguous. The V gene's germline CDR1 is SGHNT and CDR2 YENEEA. The V and J ends lost 0 bases and 5 bases respectively, with 11 bases between them. The CDR3 covers 15 residues. For the CDR3, the DNA is TGTGCCAGCAGCTTAGAGGGGTCTAGGGACAATGAGCAGTTCTTC. It codes for CASSLEGSRDNEQFF.

This rearrangement joins TRBV7-8 to TRBJ1-4; 10 nucleotides agree with TRBD1. The germline CDR1 and CDR2 sequences are SGHVS and FQNEAQ. The CDR3 is made up of 16 amino acids. Trimming removed 5 bases from V and 8 bases from J; junction bases left unmatched: 11. The CDR3 DNA reads TGTGCCAGCAGCATCAAAATAGGGACAGGGGACGAAAAACTGTTTTTT. Translated, it gives CASSIKIGTGDEKLFF.

This chain links TRBV30 with TRBJ1-2; TRBD1 might be the D (6 bases). Trimming took off 1 base at V and 7 bases at J, with 13 bases between the two ends. Germline CDR1 and CDR2: GTSNPN and SVGIG (reference sequence). The CDR3 covers 13 residues. The CDR3 loop is CAWSGPGGSGYTF. Written as DNA, the CDR3 is TGTGCCTGGAGTGGACCGGGGGGCTCTGGCTACACCTTC.

This clone has a handful of counts. CDR3: CASALSGFGGELFF. The CDR3 DNA reads as TGTGCCAGCGCCCTTTCGGGGTTTGGCGGGGAGCTGTTTTTT. The rearrangement joins TRBV7-2 to TRBJ2-2, with D possibly matching TRBD2 (5 bases). Looked up from germline, CDR1 is SGHTA and CDR2 is FQGNSA. The CDR3 is made up of 14 amino acids. V lost 8 bases and J 7 bases, leaving 17 bases between the germline ends.